These 31 T cell receptor beta chains were sequenced from one sample in a study of cytomegalovirus exposure and HLA in healthy donors. The protocol was immunoSEQ multiplex PCR, while the TCRdb copy is restricted to in-frame clones and leaves out a portion. In the table there are 300,000 to 350,000 clones, 88% of which are singletons. Source material: PBMCs. The receptors originated from a man under 40 in good health and CMV-seronegative.

The V and J genes are TRBV27 and TRBJ2-7; 14 bases fit TRBD2. The CDR3 consists of 13 residues. The germline V gene encodes CDR1 MNHEY and CDR2 SMNVEV (reference sequence). Trimming cost V 8 bases and J 4 bases; bases outside gene matches: 1. CDR3 bases: TGTGCCAGCGGGACTAGCGGGGGTTACGAGCAGTACTTC. Amino acid sequence: CASGTSGGYEQYF.

V gene TRBV9 combines with J gene TRBJ1-1; the match to TRBD1 covers 11 bases. The CDR3 has 15 amino acids. Trimming removed 3 bases from V and 2 bases from J; junction bases left unmatched: 3. From germline, CDR1 is SGDLS and CDR2 YYNGEE. The DNA for the CDR3 is TGTGCCAGCAGCGATGGACAGGGGGCTAACACTGAAGCTTTCTTT. Its protein is CASSDGQGANTEAFF. The full variable domain, in which reference TRBV9 and TRBJ1-1 provide the parts outside the CDR3, is DSGVTQTPKHLITATGQRVTLRCSPRSGDLSVYWYQQSLDQGLQFLIQYYNGEERAKGNILERFSAQQFPDLHSELNLSSLELGDSALYFCASSDGQGANTEAFFGQGTRLTVV.

The rearrangement links TRBV5-1 to TRBJ2-3; 11 bases match TRBD1. V lost 2 bases and J lost 4; bases outside the gene matches: 3. Looked up from germline, CDR1 is SGHRS and CDR2 is YFSETQ. The CDR3 spans 15 residues. The CDR3 coding sequence is TGCGCCAGCAGCTTCCCGGGACAGGGGGCAGATACGCAGTATTTT. Protein sequence: CASSFPGQGADTQYF.

This clone showed up just a few times. The chain couples TRBV4-1 to TRBJ1-2; D remains unclear. CDR3 size: 15 residues. V lost 0 bases, J lost 5 bases, and 13 bases lay in between. The germline gives CDR1 MGHRA, CDR2 YSYEKL. This chain's CDR3 is CASSQDGPEAYGYTF. As DNA, the CDR3 is TGCGCCAGCAGCCAAGATGGCCCCGAGGCGTATGGCTACACCTTC.

The V call is TRBV27, the J call TRBJ2-4; TRBD1 agrees at 7 bases. The CDR3 is 19 amino acids. Germline V CDR1 and CDR2: MNHEY, SMNVEV (reference sequence). The ends lost 8 bases at V and 1 base at J; junction bases unmatched: 20. The CDR3 is CASGFQSRTGVGAKNIQYF. DNA for the CDR3: TGTGCCAGCGGGTTTCAGAGCCGAACAGGGGTGGGTGCCAAAAACATTCAGTACTTC.

The chain has TRBV7-9 and TRBJ2-4; 8 positions agree with TRBD1. The CDR3 covers 18 residues. Trimming at V came to 1 base and at J to 6 bases, leaving 14 bases not matched to a gene. Looked up from germline, CDR1 is SEHNR and CDR2 is FQNEAQ (reference sequence). CDR3 residues: CASSLDLWSRGQGNIQYF. DNA for the CDR3: TGTGCCAGCAGCTTAGATCTATGGTCCAGGGGGCAAGGAAACATTCAGTACTTC.

The chain recombines TRBV2 with TRBJ1-4; no clear D. Trimming cost V 4 bases and J 5 bases, with 17 bases left between them. Germline V gene data show CDR1 as SNHLY and CDR2 as FYNNEI. The length of the CDR3 is 16 residues. The CDR3 nucleotides are TGTGCCAGCAGTGGAGGCCTCCCGATCGGGAATGAAAAACTGTTTTTT. It encodes CASSGGLPIGNEKLFF.

In this sample, this clone turned up a few times. The chain links TRBV6-4 to TRBJ2-6, with D maybe TRBD1 (6 bases). Per the germline V gene, CDR1 is MRHNA and CDR2 is SNTAGT. Trimming took 4 bases from V and 2 from J, leaving 12 bases between them. The CDR3 contains 16 residues. CDR3 residues: CASSGGPGAGANVLTF. DNA for the CDR3: TGTGCCAGCAGTGGAGGACCAGGGGCTGGGGCCAACGTCCTGACTTTC.

V gene TRBV6-6 combines with J gene TRBJ2-5, with 10 bases fitting TRBD1. The CDR3 consists of 14 residues. Looked up from germline, CDR1 is MNHNY and CDR2 is SVGAGI (reference sequence). Germline trimming cut 6 bases from V and 2 bases from J; bases unmatched to any gene: 3. The CDR3 coding sequence is TGTGCCAGCAGAAGACAGGGGGCTCAAGAGACCCAGTACTTC. Its protein product is CASRRQGAQETQYF.

This chain uses TRBV5-1 with TRBJ1-2; the match to TRBD1 covers 7 bases. CDR3 length equals 14 residues. The V gene's germline CDR1 is SGHRS and CDR2 YFSETQ. The V segment lost 4 bases and the J segment 5 bases; nucleotides outside the gene matches: 8. Here the CDR3 reads CASSSSGTAYGYTF. CDR3 coding DNA: TGCGCCAGCAGCAGTTCCGGGACAGCATATGGCTACACCTTC.

This rearrangement joins TRBV5-6 to TRBJ1-5, with 9 bases fitting TRBD1. The germline V gene has CDR1 SGHDT and CDR2 YYEEEE. Unmatched junction bases numbered 2, after V lost 4 bases and J lost 0 bases. The CDR3 totals 15 residues. The CDR3 loop is CASSQTGGSNQPQHF. For the CDR3, the DNA is TGTGCCAGCAGCCAGACAGGGGGTAGCAATCAGCCCCAGCATTTT.

The chain recombines TRBV30 with TRBJ1-6; D is possibly TRBD1 (5 bases). The V gene's germline CDR1 is GTSNPN and CDR2 SVGIG (reference sequence). V dropped 0 bases and J dropped 7 bases, with 13 bases sitting between them. The CDR3 is 15 amino acids. CDR3: CAWSVLRTLNSPLHF. The CDR3 bases are TGTGCCTGGAGTGTCCTCAGGACACTGAATTCACCCCTCCACTTT. Using reference TRBV30 and TRBJ1-6 for the parts outside the CDR3, the full variable domain is SQTIHQWPATLVQPVGSPLSLECTVEGTSNPNLYWYRQAAGRGLQLLFYSVGIGQISSEVPQNLSASRPQDRQFILSSKKLLLSDSGFYLCAWSVLRTLNSPLHFGNGTRLTVT.

This rearrangement joins TRBV4-1 to TRBJ2-7, with 9 bases that match TRBD1. This CDR3 is 14 amino acids long. J lost 5 bases, V lost 5 bases, and 7 bases had no gene match. Germline CDR1 MGHRA, CDR2 YSYEKL. CDR3 protein: CASSSSGTGNEQYF. CDR3 in DNA: TGCGCCAGCAGCTCCTCCGGGACAGGGAACGAGCAGTACTTC.

V and J are TRBV2 and TRBJ2-7, with 7 bases aligning to TRBD1. The CDR3 runs to 12 residues. The J segment lost 0 bases and the V segment lost 8 bases, leaving 1 base of the junction unmatched. CDR1 is SNHLY, CDR2 FYNNEI, per germline. In nucleotides, the CDR3 is TGTGCCAGCGACAGGGTCTCCTACGAGCAGTACTTC. Its translation is CASDRVSYEQYF.

The chain employs TRBV5-1 and TRBJ1-2; 11 bases align to TRBD1. Per germline, CDR1 SGHRS and CDR2 YFSETQ. With 0 bases clipped from V and 0 bases from J, the junction kept 4 bases outside the gene matches. The CDR3 is made up of 17 amino acids. The CDR3 region is CASSLGRDRGTNYGYTF. DNA for the CDR3: TGCGCCAGCAGCTTGGGCAGGGACAGGGGGACTAACTATGGCTACACCTTC.

The CDR3 region is CASSHGQGAYEQYF. The CDR3 DNA reads as TGTGCCAGCAGTCACGGACAGGGGGCCTACGAGCAGTACTTC. V and J are TRBV27 and TRBJ2-7; 10 nucleotides align to TRBD1. CDR3 length equals 14 residues. Germline V gene data show CDR1 as MNHEY and CDR2 as SMNVEV (reference sequence). Losses at the gene ends were 5 bases for V and 2 bases for J; bases not matched to a gene: 3.

This rearrangement joins TRBV11-2 to TRBJ2-7; 7 nucleotides align to TRBD2. Germline V lookup: CDR1 SGHAT, CDR2 FQNNGV. Trimming cost V 1 base and J 7 bases; bases outside gene matches: 7. The CDR3 has 14 residues. The CDR3 DNA reads as TGTGCCAGCAGCTTAGTAGCTAGCGGTGGAGAGCAGTACTTC. Protein: CASSLVASGGEQYF. The variable domain in full, with the rest retrieved from reference TRBV11-2 and TRBJ2-7, is EAGVAQSPRYKIIEKRQSVAFWCNPISGHATLYWYQQILGQGPKLLIQFQNNGVVDDSQLPKDRFSAERLKGVDSTLKIQPAKLEDSAVYLCASSLVASGGEQYFGPGTRLTVT.

V is TRBV4-1 and J is TRBJ2-5; TRBD2 matches at 7 bases. This CDR3 is built from 15 residues. Germline values: CDR1 MGHRA, CDR2 YSYEKL. With 4 bases clipped from V and 7 bases from J, the junction kept 12 bases outside the gene matches. CDR3 amino acids: CASSPEGGAGRTQYF. DNA of the CDR3: TGCGCCAGCAGCCCTGAGGGAGGGGCCGGGAGGACCCAGTACTTC.

V usage is TRBV27 and J usage is TRBJ1-2, with TRBD1 matching 8 bases. V was pared by 6 bases and J by 4 bases, with 7 bases of the junction left unmatched. Germline-derived CDR1 and CDR2 are MNHEY and SMNVEV (reference sequence). The CDR3 extends over 14 amino acids. In DNA, the CDR3 is TGTGCCAGCAGACCTGGACAGGGAACCTATGGCTACACCTTC. Translation gives CASRPGQGTYGYTF.

This chain uses TRBV5-1 with TRBJ1-1; D perhaps matches TRBD1 (5 bases). Germline values: CDR1 SGHRS, CDR2 YFSETQ. The V end was cut by 2 bases, the J end by 4 bases, with 12 bases between. This CDR3 contains 14 residues. The CDR3: CASSFNTGSTEAFF. For the CDR3, the DNA is TGCGCCAGCAGCTTCAATACAGGATCCACTGAAGCTTTCTTT. Drawing the rest from reference TRBV5-1 and TRBJ1-1, the complete variable domain is KAGVTQTPRYLIKTRGQQVTLSCSPISGHRSVSWYQQTPGQGLQFLFEYFSETQRNKGNFPGRFSGRQFSNSRSEMNVSTLELGDSALYLCASSFNTGSTEAFFGQGTRLTVV.

This sequence joins TRBV9 and TRBJ2-7; unclear D gene. Germline lookup yields CDR1 SGDLS and CDR2 YYNGEE. Trimming shortened V by 3 bases and J by 2 bases, and 12 bases separated the two germline ends. The CDR3 spans 14 residues. For the CDR3, the DNA is TGTGCCAGCAGCGCCGGTACCTCTCCCTACGAGCAGTACTTC. It translates to CASSAGTSPYEQYF.

The chain carries TRBV2 and TRBJ1-3; D gene ambiguous. The germline V and J ends were trimmed by 4 bases and 0 bases, with 7 bases remaining between them. There are 14 residues in the CDR3. CDR1 SNHLY and CDR2 FYNNEI come from the germline V gene. CDR3 amino acids: CASSVDISGNTIYF. CDR3 nucleotides: TGTGCCAGCAGTGTCGACATCTCTGGAAACACCATATATTTT. The full variable domain, in which reference TRBV2 and TRBJ1-3 provide the parts outside the CDR3, is EPEVTQTPSHQVTQMGQEVILRCVPISNHLYFYWYRQILGQKVEFLVSFYNNEISEKSEIFDDQFSVERPDGSNFTLKIRSTKLEDSAMYFCASSVDISGNTIYFGEGSWLTVV.

This rearrangement joins TRBV5-1 to TRBJ2-1; D gene ambiguous. CDR3 length equals 14 residues. V lost 1 base to trimming and J lost 6 bases, with 11 bases between them. Germline V lookup: CDR1 SGHRS, CDR2 YFSETQ. This CDR3 reads CASSLLLPGNEQFF. CDR3 bases: TGCGCCAGCAGCTTGCTCCTCCCCGGCAATGAGCAGTTCTTC.

V and J are TRBV28 and TRBJ2-7; weak D call: TRBD2 (6 bases). Trimming took 6 bases from V and 0 from J, leaving 18 bases between them. Germline V gene sequence: CDR1 MDHEN, CDR2 SYDVKM. This CDR3 has 16 residues. CDR3 in DNA: TGTGCCAGCAGGTCCCCCCCTCGGGGGAACTCCTACGAGCAGTACTTC. It yields the protein CASRSPPRGNSYEQYF.

The chain uses TRBV4-1 and TRBJ2-7; 10 bases are a match to TRBD1. This CDR3 is built from 18 residues. Germline values: CDR1 MGHRA, CDR2 YSYEKL. V lost 0 bases, J lost 3 bases, and 11 bases stayed unmatched. The CDR3 DNA reads TGCGCCAGCAGCCAAGACCGCGCACCGGACAGGGGGTACTACGAGCAGTACTTC. It encodes CASSQDRAPDRGYYEQYF.

This clone was recorded only once. The gene calls are TRBV7-8 and TRBJ2-5; D perhaps matches TRBD2 (5 bases). In germline, CDR1 is SGHVS, CDR2 FQNEAQ. The CDR3 is 14 residues long. With 2 bases removed from V and 0 bases from J, the gap between germline ends came to 7 bases. DNA of the CDR3: TGTGCCAGCAGCTTATCGGGGAACCAAGAGACCCAGTACTTC. Translation gives CASSLSGNQETQYF.

The V call is TRBV11-2, the J call TRBJ1-1; 7 bases match TRBD1. V was pared by 6 bases and J by 3 bases, with 10 bases of the junction left unmatched. Germline values: CDR1 SGHAT, CDR2 FQNNGV. The CDR3 runs to 15 residues. In DNA, the CDR3 is TGTGCCAGCAGTTCAGGAGGGGGCTGGGACACTGAAGCTTTCTTT. It yields the protein CASSSGGGWDTEAFF.

The V and J genes are TRBV5-1 and TRBJ1-3; D unclear. V was cut by 4 bases and J by 4 bases, with 18 bases left in between. CDR3 length equals 16 residues. The V gene's germline CDR1 is SGHRS and CDR2 YFSETQ. This CDR3 is CASSPPSPGSGNTIYF. DNA of the CDR3: TGCGCCAGCAGCCCACCCTCACCGGGGTCCGGAAACACCATATATTTT.

The gene calls are TRBV9 and TRBJ2-5; 10 bases align to TRBD2. CDR1 SGDLS and CDR2 YYNGEE come from the germline V gene. The CDR3 length is 16 residues. V lost 2 bases, J lost 3 bases, and 7 bases stayed unmatched. The CDR3 nucleotides are TGTGCCAGCAGCGTCCTGAGCGGACTAGCGGAAGAGACCCAGTACTTC. Encoded protein: CASSVLSGLAEETQYF.

This clone was found once. The chain has TRBV5-6 and TRBJ2-1, with 13 bases fitting TRBD2. This CDR3 region has 15 residues. Germline lookup yields CDR1 SGHDT and CDR2 YYEEEE. V shed 7 bases, J shed 9 bases, and the junction held 10 bases outside the gene matches. The CDR3 DNA sequence: TGTGCCAGCGCGCGGACTAGCGGGGGAGTTGGTGAGCAGTTCTTC. Encoded protein: CASARTSGGVGEQFF. Complete variable domain (other parts from reference TRBV5-6 and TRBJ2-1): DAGVTQSPTHLIKTRGQQVTLRCSPKSGHDTVSWYQQALGQGPQFIFQYYEEEERQRGNFPDRFSGHQFPNYSSELNVNALLLGDSALYLCASARTSGGVGEQFFGPGTRLTVL.

J is TRBJ1-3 and V is TRBV14; D uncertain. The V and J ends lost 3 bases and 0 bases respectively, with 15 bases between them. Germline V gene lookup returns CDR1 SGHDN and CDR2 FVKESK. This CDR3 has 17 amino acids. The CDR3 loop reads CASSHNPQTFSGNTIYF. CDR3 DNA sequence: TGTGCCAGCAGCCACAATCCTCAGACATTCTCTGGAAACACCATATATTTT. Filled out from reference TRBV14 and TRBJ1-3, the complete variable domain reads EAGVTQFPSHSVIEKGQTVTLRCDPISGHDNLYWYRRVMGKEIKFLLHFVKESKQDESGMPNNRFLAERTGGTYSTLKVQPAELEDSGVYFCASSHNPQTFSGNTIYFGEGSWLTVV.